This T cell receptor (beta chain) comes out of a study of blood T cell repertoires in COVID-19. Study-level information: Collection of acute and convalescent COVID-19 samples took place in the United States, Italy and Spain. Nucleic acid was either cDNA or gDNA, and it came from T cells, B-cell-depleted T cells, or PBMCs.

Method: immunoSEQ multiplex PCR; TCRdb's copy keeps in-frame clones and lacks some. The sample shows some 200,000 clones, 87% of them seen only once. Germline CDR1 reads LNHDA; CDR2 reads SQIVND (reference sequence). This CDR3 contains 14 residues. The V gene lost 2 bases and the J gene lost 5 bases, with 12 bases spanning the gap. Sequencing was performed on peripheral blood. The chain is built from TRBV19 and TRBJ1-1; no firm D call. The clonotype originates from a man aged 35 to 55 with active or convalescent COVID-19. In DNA, the CDR3 is TGTGCCAGTAGTATATCGGGTGCTGGGACTGAAGCTTTCTTT. Residues: CASSISGAGTEAFF.